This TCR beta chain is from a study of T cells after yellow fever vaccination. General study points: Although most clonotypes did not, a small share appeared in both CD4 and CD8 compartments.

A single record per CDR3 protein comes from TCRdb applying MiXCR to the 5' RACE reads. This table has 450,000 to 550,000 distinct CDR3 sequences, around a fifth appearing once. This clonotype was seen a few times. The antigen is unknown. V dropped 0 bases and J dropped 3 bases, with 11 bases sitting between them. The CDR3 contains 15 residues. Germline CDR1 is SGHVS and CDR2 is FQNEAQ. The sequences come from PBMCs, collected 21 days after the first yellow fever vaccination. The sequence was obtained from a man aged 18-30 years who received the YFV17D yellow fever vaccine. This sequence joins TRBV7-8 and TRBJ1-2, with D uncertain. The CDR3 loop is CASSLAIWRDYGYTF. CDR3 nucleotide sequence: TGTGCCAGCAGCTTAGCGATTTGGCGGGACTATGGCTACACCTTC.